The present entry profiles one T cell receptor beta chain with its context. The data were obtained in a study of T cells expressing NK-cell markers. Turning to the study itself: All TCR beta repertoires analysed originated from sorted CD3+CD56+NKG2C+, CD3+CD56+NKG2C- and CD3+CD56-NKG2C+ T cells.

CDR1 and CDR2 from the germline V gene are SGHNT and YENEEA. The CDR3 has 12 residues. From the 5' RACE reads, TCRdb lists one entry per CDR3 protein and no DNA. The sample shows 400,000 to 500,000 distinct CDR3 sequences, and less than 7.5% sits with its ten largest clones. V is TRBV11-3 and J is TRBJ2-1; TCRdb calls TRBD1, which cannot be checked without DNA. The sequence came from a woman between 18 and 70 years old in good health. The sequencing sample was made of blood T cells: a sorted CD56 or NKG2C T cell subset, CD4+ or CD8+ T cells, or bulk PBMC T cells (not recorded which). The CDR3 is CASSLAWGPGFF.